The next 18 T cell receptor beta chains were all read from a single sample in a study of patients and donors after allogeneic stem cell transplantation. TCRdb redid the calling of the RT-PCR reads with MiXCR, one entry per CDR3 protein. This table has about 8,800 distinct CDR3 sequences, approximately 4.2% appearing once. The sequenced material came from blood, either unsorted or a sorted T cell fraction (not recorded which). All receptors come from a human donor who was either an allogeneic HSCT recipient or a stem cell or donor lymphocyte infusion donor (not recorded which). It is not recorded whose cells these are; they may come from a transplant donor.

There are many counts of this clonotype. This chain links TRBV6-6 with TRBJ1-4; TRBD1 matches 8 bases. Germline V gene lookup returns CDR1 MNHNY and CDR2 SVGAGI (reference sequence). The CDR3 sequence is 15 residues long. V shed 8 bases and J 6 bases; nucleotides not matched to a gene: 11. The CDR3 region has the DNA TGTGCCAGCTTCCGAACCGGGACAGGCGATGAAAAACTGTTTTTT. Protein product: CASFRTGTGDEKLFF.

This clonotype ranks as medium-sized. The chain joins TRBV7-2 to TRBJ1-2, with no clear D. The CDR3 loop spans 14 amino acids. Germline CDR1 reads SGHTA; CDR2 reads FQGNSA. Trimming removed 5 bases at V and 8 bases at J, with 18 bases between. The CDR3: CASSPMTGSRGYTF. DNA of the CDR3: TGTGCCAGCAGCCCTATGACGGGCTCGAGAGGCTACACCTTC.

This clonotype showed up many times. V usage is TRBV3-1 and J usage is TRBJ2-3; unclear D gene. V was cut by 4 bases and J by 5 bases, with 19 bases left in between. The CDR3 totals 16 residues. Germline-derived CDR1 and CDR2 are LGHDT and YNNKEL (reference sequence). CDR3 sequence reads: CASSPGNTDGRDTQYF. As DNA, the CDR3 is TGTGCCAGCAGCCCGGGCAATACAGACGGTAGAGATACGCAGTATTTT.

This clonotype was counted between two and nine times. The chain joins TRBV5-1 to TRBJ1-6; 9 positions agree with TRBD1. Per germline, CDR1 SGHRS and CDR2 YFSETQ. With V trimmed by 0 bases and J by 9 bases, 4 bases remained unmatched. CDR3 length: 15 residues. CDR3 nucleotide sequence: TGCGCCAGCAGCTTGGGACAGGGGGTAGTTTCACCCCTCCACTTT. As protein: CASSLGQGVVSPLHF.

The chain recombines TRBV6-2 or TRBV6-3 with TRBJ2-3, with a weak D call TRBD1 (5 bases). V lost 2 bases and J lost 5, with 26 bases in between. The CDR3 consists of 19 residues. CDR1 and CDR2 from the germline V gene are MNHEY and SVGEGT. As DNA, the CDR3 is TGTGCCAGCAGTTACACAGCGTTCAGGGCTCTGGGGCGCGAAGATACGCAGTATTTT. Translation gives CASSYTAFRALGREDTQYF.

This clonotype was recorded at least ten times. V gene TRBV4-2 combines with J gene TRBJ2-4, with D perhaps matching TRBD2 (6 bases). CDR3 length: 13 amino acids. V lost 3 bases to trimming and J lost 9 bases, with 12 bases between them. Germline assignment: CDR1 LGHNA and CDR2 YNFKEQ. Here the CDR3 DNA reads TGTGCCAGCAGCCAGGACGAGGGAGGCATTCAGTACTTC. Its translation: CASSQDEGGIQYF.

This clonotype was recorded many times. The chain couples TRBV28 to TRBJ2-1; maybe TRBD2 (5 bases). This CDR3 has 12 residues. Trimming removed 6 bases from V and 2 bases from J, with 5 bases in between. The germline CDR1 and CDR2 sequences are MDHEN and SYDVKM. Here the CDR3 reads CASSGAYNEQFF. The CDR3 coding sequence is TGTGCCAGCAGCGGGGCCTACAATGAGCAGTTCTTC.

This clonotype was seen at least ten times. This sequence joins TRBV29-1 and TRBJ2-7, with a possible D match to TRBD1 (6 bases). Between the trimmed V and J ends, which lost 7 bases and 2 bases, there was a span of 18 bases. Germline loops: CDR1 SQVTM, CDR2 ANQGSEA. This CDR3 region has 14 residues. Here the CDR3 DNA reads TGCAGCGCCAGACCTGGCAGGGGAACCTACGAGCAGTACTTC. It encodes CSARPGRGTYEQYF.

This clonotype came up many times. The chain recombines TRBV24-1 with TRBJ2-5; D is perhaps TRBD1 (5 bases). V was trimmed by 3 bases and J by 5 bases, leaving 18 bases between them. The CDR3 contains 16 residues. The V gene's germline CDR1 is KGHDR and CDR2 SFDVKD. CDR3 loop: CATSDTSQGIGETQYF. DNA of the CDR3: TGTGCCACCAGTGATACGAGCCAGGGAATCGGGGAGACCCAGTACTTC.

This clonotype was observed many times. J is TRBJ2-3 and V is TRBV7-9, with TRBD1 as a possible D gene (5 bases). Germline values: CDR1 SEHNR, CDR2 FQNEAQ (reference sequence). This CDR3 contains 16 residues. V lost 7 bases to trimming and J lost 3 bases, with 20 bases between them. CDR3 protein: CASTFLGARPTDTQYF. DNA of the CDR3: TGTGCCAGCACCTTTCTAGGGGCTAGGCCAACAGATACGCAGTATTTT.

This clonotype was found many times. V gene TRBV7-9 combines with J gene TRBJ2-1; the D gene is possibly TRBD2 (5 bases). Germline CDR1 reads SEHNR; CDR2 reads FQNEAQ (reference sequence). V was cut by 2 bases and J by 0 bases, with 8 bases left in between. The CDR3 length is 15 residues. The CDR3 coding sequence is TGTGCCAGCAGCTTAAGCGGAAACTCCTACAATGAGCAGTTCTTC. It encodes CASSLSGNSYNEQFF.

This clonotype was observed many times. The chain combines TRBV6-4 with TRBJ2-7; 8 bases align to TRBD1. The V gene end was trimmed by 6 bases and the J gene end by 3 bases; junction bases not matched to a gene: 4. Germline lookup yields CDR1 MRHNA and CDR2 SNTAGT. This CDR3 spans 13 amino acids. The CDR3 here is CASRGQGSYEQYF. CDR3 coding DNA: TGTGCCAGCAGAGGACAGGGAAGCTACGAGCAGTACTTC.

This clonotype is medium-sized. The rearrangement links TRBV7-6 to TRBJ2-1, with unresolved D. Germline CDR1 reads SGHVS; CDR2 reads FNYEAQ. The CDR3 contains 15 residues. Trimming stripped 5 bases from V and 0 bases from J, with 11 bases between. The CDR3: CASSRDQRSYNEQFF. The DNA for the CDR3 is TGTGCCAGCAGCCGCGACCAGCGCTCCTACAATGAGCAGTTCTTC. Based on the CDR3 plus reference TRBV7-6 and TRBJ2-1, the full variable domain is GAGVSQSPRYKVTKRGQDVALRCDPISGHVSLYWYRQALGQGPEFLTYFNYEAQQDKSGLPNDRFSAERPEGSISTLTIQRTEQRDSAMYRCASSRDQRSYNEQFFGPGTRLTVL.

This clonotype was counted at least ten times. The chain carries TRBV15 and TRBJ2-7, with TRBD1 identical over 9 bases. CDR1 is LNHNV and CDR2 is YYDKDF in the germline V gene (reference sequence). Trimming removed 1 base from V and 2 bases from J; junction bases left unmatched: 3. The CDR3 is 15 amino acids. The CDR3 coding sequence is TGTGCCACCAGCAGAGGGGGACAGGGAACCTACGAGCAGTACTTC. Encoded protein: CATSRGGQGTYEQYF.

This clonotype is labeled as medium-sized. V gene TRBV4-2 combines with J gene TRBJ2-3; D not resolved. From germline, CDR1 is LGHNA and CDR2 YNFKEQ. Trimming stripped 0 bases from V and 2 bases from J, with 9 bases between. The CDR3 runs 15 residues. Here the CDR3 reads CASSQEDSSTDTQYF. The CDR3 coding sequence is TGTGCCAGCAGCCAAGAAGACTCCTCCACAGATACGCAGTATTTT.

This clonotype was seen at least ten times. The CDR3 is CASSLWGMNTEAFF. In DNA form, the CDR3 reads TGTGCCAGCAGCTTATGGGGAATGAACACTGAAGCTTTCTTT. The rearrangement uses TRBV13 and TRBJ1-1; D remains unclear. The CDR3 is 14 residues long. Trimming took off 2 bases at V and 0 bases at J, with 7 bases between the two ends. The germline gives CDR1 PRHDT, CDR2 FYEKMQ (reference sequence).

In this sample, this clonotype turned up many times. J is TRBJ2-1 and V is TRBV2, with 8 bases fitting TRBD1. Trimming removed 3 bases from V and 9 bases from J; junction bases left unmatched: 7. The V gene's germline CDR1 is SNHLY and CDR2 FYNNEI. CDR3 length: 14 amino acids. The CDR3 bases are TGTGCCAGCAGTGAGTTCAGGGGGCCCGTTGAGCAGTTCTTC. It specifies CASSEFRGPVEQFF. Full variable domain (rest looked up from reference TRBV2 and TRBJ2-1): EPEVTQTPSHQVTQMGQEVILRCVPISNHLYFYWYRQILGQKVEFLVSFYNNEISEKSEIFDDQFSVERPDGSNFTLKIRSTKLEDSAMYFCASSEFRGPVEQFFGPGTRLTVL.

The sample holds many counts of this clonotype. The chain uses TRBV5-8 and TRBJ2-7, with a tentative D call TRBD2 (6 bases). The V end was cut by 4 bases, the J end by 4 bases, with 15 bases between. Germline CDR1 is SGHTS and CDR2 is YDEGEE. This CDR3 comprises 14 residues. The CDR3 loop reads CASSVRHGGYEQYF. CDR3 DNA sequence: TGTGCCAGCAGCGTCCGTCATGGGGGGTACGAGCAGTACTTC.